This TCR beta chain was recovered during a study of preoperative IRX-2 immunotherapy in early breast cancer. The ends lost 2 bases at V and 0 bases at J; junction bases unmatched: 5. The CDR3 is 16 residues long. Looked up from germline, CDR1 is SGHNT and CDR2 is YENEEA. This clone was observed a few times. The sample's treatment: preoperative locoregional IRX-2 cytokine immunotherapy. This phase Ib study tested locoregional IRX-2 cytokine immunotherapy given before surgery. Libraries were prepared by immunoSEQ multiplex PCR; TCRdb keeps only in-frame clonotypes and omits some of them. The data contain tens of thousands of clones, 78% of them singletons.

V usage is TRBV11-3 and J usage is TRBJ1-1, with TRBD1 matching 8 bases. The sample consisted of lymph node tissue, taken before IRX-2 immunotherapy. The sequence derives from a human donor with breast cancer. CDR3 bases: TGTGCCAGCAGCTTACGGACAGGGCTTTTGAACACTGAAGCTTTCTTT. It encodes CASSLRTGLLNTEAFF.